The 3 T cell receptor beta chains presented below share a single source sample, sequenced in a study of T cells after yellow fever vaccination. One entry per CDR3 protein results from TCRdb running MiXCR on the 5' RACE reads. Among roughly 160,000 distinct CDR3 sequences listed, 7% to 10% were seen once. The sample here was CD8+ T cells sorted from PBMCs, taken 45 days after the yellow fever booster vaccination. The receptors come from a man younger than 35 who received the YFV17D yellow fever vaccine.

This clonotype was observed a few times. The V call is TRBV19, the J call TRBJ2-5; maybe TRBD1 (5 bases). The V gene's germline CDR1 is LNHDA and CDR2 SQIVND (reference sequence). V lost 3 bases and J lost 2, with 16 bases in between. The CDR3 runs 16 residues. The CDR3 nucleotides are TGTGCCAGTAGTATGTGGGGCAGGCATGCACAAGAGACCCAGTACTTC. Amino acids: CASSMWGRHAQETQYF.

This clonotype was seen repeatedly, ten times or more. The V and J genes are TRBV7-9 and TRBJ2-5; D is unclear. CDR1 and CDR2 (germline): SEHNR, FQNEAQ (reference sequence). The CDR3 totals 13 residues. V was cut by 0 bases and J by 5 bases, with 7 bases left in between. The CDR3 DNA sequence: TGTGCCAGCAGCTTAGCCGCTGTGGAGACCCAGTACTTC. Its translation: CASSLAAVETQYF. The full variable domain, its missing parts supplied by reference TRBV7-9 and TRBJ2-5, is DTGVSQNPRHKITKRGQNVTFRCDPISEHNRLYWYRQTLGQGPEFLTYFQNEAQLEKSRLLSDRFSAERPKGSFSTLEIQRTEQGDSAMYLCASSLAAVETQYFGPGTRLLVL.

This clonotype has ten or more counts. This chain links TRBV28 with TRBJ2-3; 10 nucleotides agree with TRBD2. Germline V lookup: CDR1 MDHEN, CDR2 SYDVKM. After removal of 4 bases from V and 0 bases from J, the junction contained 1 base not matched to a gene. CDR3 length equals 15 residues. The chain's CDR3 is CASSWTSGSTDTQYF. DNA of the CDR3: TGTGCCAGCAGTTGGACTAGCGGAAGCACAGATACGCAGTATTTT.